The 8 T cell receptor beta chains below come from one sample, sequenced in a study of control samples from healthy donors and cancer patients. TCRdb's copy holds only in-frame clones and misses some; the assay was immunoSEQ multiplex PCR. Of some 140,000 clones listed, just under 95% are singletons. Sequencing input: blood. The receptor set was obtained from a man aged 35-49 years in good health.

This clone appeared once. J is TRBJ1-1 and V is TRBV7-9; D remains unclear. Germline-derived CDR1 and CDR2 are SEHNR and FQNEAQ (reference sequence). The CDR3 consists of 12 residues. With 3 bases removed from V and 4 bases from J, the gap between germline ends came to 6 bases. The chain's CDR3 is CASSLSPTEAFF. CDR3 coding DNA: TGTGCCAGCAGCTTGAGTCCCACTGAAGCTTTCTTT. The variable domain in full, with the rest retrieved from reference TRBV7-9 and TRBJ1-1, is DTGVSQNPRHKITKRGQNVTFRCDPISEHNRLYWYRQTLGQGPEFLTYFQNEAQLEKSRLLSDRFSAERPKGSFSTLEIQRTEQGDSAMYLCASSLSPTEAFFGQGTRLTVV.

The CDR3 DNA reads TGTGCCACCAGTGATATCGGCTACATTCAGTACTTC. This gives the protein CATSDIGYIQYF. The rearrangement uses TRBV24-1 and TRBJ2-4; no reliable D call. The germline CDR1 and CDR2 sequences are KGHDR and SFDVKD. Deletions cut 3 bases from V and 8 bases from J, with 7 bases between. The CDR3 extends over 12 amino acids.

The chain is built from TRBV7-9 and TRBJ2-5; 7 bases are a match to TRBD2. After removal of 1 base from V and 4 bases from J, the junction contained 12 bases not matched to a gene. The CDR3 totals 17 residues. Germline values: CDR1 SEHNR, CDR2 FQNEAQ (reference sequence). The CDR3: CASSLGTGPRGGETQYF. The CDR3 DNA sequence: TGTGCCAGCAGCTTAGGGACGGGGCCGCGCGGGGGAGAGACCCAGTACTTC.

This clone is a singleton in its sample. The chain recombines TRBV29-1 with TRBJ2-7, with D perhaps TRBD1 (6 bases). Germline-derived CDR1 and CDR2 are SQVTM and ANQGSEA. Deletions cut 4 bases from V and 3 bases from J, with 10 bases between. CDR3 length: 12 amino acids. CDR3 in DNA: TGCAGCGTTGTACACAGGGTCTACGAGCAGTACTTC. This sequence encodes CSVVHRVYEQYF.

The V and J genes are TRBV19 and TRBJ2-3; the D is unclear. Germline CDR1 is LNHDA and CDR2 is SQIVND (reference sequence). This CDR3 region has 14 residues. V lost 3 bases and J lost 5, with 12 bases in between. As DNA, the CDR3 is TGTGCCAGTAGTATTGGTGGTAGGGTAGATACGCAGTATTTT. Residues: CASSIGGRVDTQYF. Full variable domain (missing parts from reference TRBV19 and TRBJ2-3): DGGITQSPKYLFRKEGQNVTLSCEQNLNHDAMYWYRQDPGQGLRLIYYSQIVNDFQKGDIAEGYSVSREKKESFPLTVTSAQKNPTAFYLCASSIGGRVDTQYFGPGTRLTVL.

V is TRBV27 and J is TRBJ1-1; the D gene is possibly TRBD1 (6 bases). Trimming removed 4 bases from V and 4 bases from J, with 10 bases in between. CDR3 length equals 13 residues. Germline V CDR1 and CDR2: MNHEY, SMNVEV (reference sequence). The CDR3 reads CASSWGRGTEAFF. The DNA for the CDR3 is TGTGCCAGCAGTTGGGGCAGGGGCACTGAAGCTTTCTTT.

V usage is TRBV28 and J usage is TRBJ1-1, with D hard to call. The CDR3 is 13 residues long. The V and J ends lost 5 bases and 2 bases respectively, with 9 bases between them. From germline, CDR1 is MDHEN and CDR2 SYDVKM. This chain's CDR3 is CASSKTANTEAFF. As DNA, the CDR3 is TGTGCCAGCAGTAAAACCGCTAACACTGAAGCTTTCTTT.

V is TRBV11-2 and J is TRBJ1-1; D is possibly TRBD1 (5 bases). Germline assignment: CDR1 SGHAT and CDR2 FQNNGV. The CDR3 contains 13 residues. Trimming cost V 0 bases and J 11 bases, with 13 bases left between them. DNA of the CDR3: TGTGCCAGCAGCTTAGATCGAGAGGGGAAGGCTTTCTTT. Translating gives CASSLDREGKAFF.